Listed below are T cell receptor beta chains from one sample, sequenced in a study of T cell responses to AZD1222 COVID-19 vaccine. Sequencing was performed with immunoSEQ multiplex PCR; in TCRdb, only in-frame clones are kept and a portion is missing. The data contain 90,000 to 150,000 clones, about nine tenths of them singletons. Source: peripheral blood, taken on day 0 of AZD1222 vaccination. These receptors all come from an adult in good health. CDR3s include the opening cysteine and the closing phenylalanine or tryptophan. D genes are given only for firm matches. Where a row states a size, it is once, few, many or the class of an expanded clone; other rows omit it.

>TRBV5-1|.|TRBJ2-1|.|15
TGCGCCAGCAGCTTGGCCTCTAGCTCCTACAATGAGCAGTTCTTC
CASSLASSSYNEQFF
>TRBV3-1/TRBV3-2|TRBD1|TRBJ1-4|.|15
TGTGCCAGCAGCCCGGACAGGGTAGATAATGAAAAACTGTTTTTT
CASSPDRVDNEKLFF
>TRBV24-1|.|TRBJ1-1|.|12
TGTGCCACCAGTGACCCGAACACTGAAGCTTTCTTT
CATSDPNTEAFF
>TRBV28|.|TRBJ1-5|.|12
TGTGCCAGCAGTTTGGCAACTCAGCCCCAGCATTTT
CASSLATQPQHF
>TRBV4-2|.|TRBJ1-4|.|16
TGTGCCAGCAGCCAAGTGAGGGGCGGAACTAATGAAAAACTGTTTTTT
CASSQVRGGTNEKLFF
>TRBV6-5|.|TRBJ1-4|.|16
TGTGCCAGCAGTTACTCCTCCGACGCAACTAATGAAAAACTGTTTTTT
CASSYSSDATNEKLFF
>TRBV10-1|TRBD1|TRBJ2-1|once|14
TGCGCCAGCAGTGATGGGACAGGGCTCAATGAGCAGTTCTTC
CASSDGTGLNEQFF
>TRBV11-2|.|TRBJ2-2|.|17
TGTGCCAGCAGCTACCAGAGGCTCCTTGATAACACCGGGGAGCTGTTTTTT
CASSYQRLLDNTGELFF
>TRBV6-6|TRBD2|TRBJ2-7|.|21
TGTGCCAGCAGCCGACCAAGCGGGCTAGCGGGACCAATTGTTTACTCCTACGAGCAGTACTTC
CASSRPSGLAGPIVYSYEQYF
>TRBV12-5|TRBD1|TRBJ1-2|.|13
TGTGCTAGTGGGTCACAGGGGTACTATGGCTACACCTTC
CASGSQGYYGYTF
>TRBV14|.|TRBJ2-7|.|12
TGTGCCAGCAGCCCGGCGAACTACGAGCAGTACTTC
CASSPANYEQYF
>TRBV11-2|TRBD1|TRBJ1-6|.|19
TGTGCCAGCAGCCCTCGACAGGGGGCCGTACCTTACGATCATTCACCCCTCCACTTT
CASSPRQGAVPYDHSPLHF
>TRBV4-2|.|TRBJ1-4|.|13
TGTGCCAGCAGCCAAGGGGAGAGGGACGGCTTTGTATTT
CASSQGERDGFVF
>TRBV30|TRBD1|TRBJ1-1|.|15
TGTGCCTGGAGTGTAAGGGGCACAGGGGCTACTGAAGCTTTCTTT
CAWSVRGTGATEAFF
>TRBV27|TRBD1|TRBJ1-6|.|15
TGTGCCAGCAGTCGGCGGACAGGGGGAAATTCACCCCTCCACTTT
CASSRRTGGNSPLHF
>TRBV19|TRBD2|TRBJ2-3|.|14
TGTGCCAGTAGAGGACTAGCGGGCACAGATACGCAGTATTTT
CASRGLAGTDTQYF
>TRBV28|TRBD1|TRBJ1-6|.|15
TGTGCCAGCAGGCTCCGGGACAGGCCCTATTCACCCCTCCACTTT
CASRLRDRPYSPLHF
>TRBV6-1|TRBD2|TRBJ2-1|.|14
TGTGCCAGCAGTGAAGGCGGGACTAGAAATGAGCAGTTCTTC
CASSEGGTRNEQFF
>TRBV24-1|.|TRBJ2-1|.|13
TGTGCCACCAGCGGACACCCAAGGAATGAGCAGTTCTTC
CATSGHPRNEQFF
>TRBV27|.|TRBJ1-1|.|15
TGTGCCAGCGGACCCCTGACGGAAACGACACTGGAAGCTTTCTTT
CASGPLTETTLEAFF
>TRBV6-1|.|TRBJ1-5|once|12
TGTGCCAGCAGTGCTCGGGGCCAGCCCCAGCATTTT
CASSARGQPQHF
>TRBV5-1|TRBD1|TRBJ2-3|.|15
TGCGCCAGCAGCGCGGGACAGGGGGCCGCAGATACGCAGTATTTT
CASSAGQGAADTQYF
>TRBV5-6|.|TRBJ1-6|.|16
TGTGCCAGCAGCGGGTTGGATCAGATGGAAAATTCACCCCTCCACTTT
CASSGLDQMENSPLHF
>TRBV6-2/TRBV6-3|.|TRBJ1-5|.|17
TGTGCCAGCAGTTACTATTCAGGGAGTCCAAACGGGCAGCCCCAGCATTTT
CASSYYSGSPNGQPQHF
>TRBV5-1|TRBD1|TRBJ2-7|.|14
TGCGCCAGCAGCTCCGGGACAGGGGGCTACGAGCAGTACTTC
CASSSGTGGYEQYF
>TRBV5-6|.|TRBJ1-4|.|14
TGTGCCAGCAGGGCCACGGCTAACGATGAAAAACTGTTTTTT
CASRATANDEKLFF
>TRBV10-2|.|TRBJ1-2|once|11
TGCGCCAGCAGTACGGGAAGGGGCTACACCTTC
CASSTGRGYTF
>TRBV2|TRBD1|TRBJ1-5|.|17
TGTGCCAGCAGTGGGACAGGGGGCGGATTAGGCAATCAGCCCCAGCATTTT
CASSGTGGGLGNQPQHF
>TRBV25-1|TRBD1|TRBJ1-2|.|16
TGTGCCAGCAGTCCCCGGGACAGGGGCGTTGGGTATGGCTACACCTTC
CASSPRDRGVGYGYTF
>TRBV25-1|TRBD1|TRBJ2-6|.|17
TGTGCCAGCAAAGGTGGGACAGGGGGCTCTGGGGCCAACGTCCTGACTTTC
CASKGGTGGSGANVLTF
>TRBV2|TRBD1|TRBJ2-7|.|14
TGTGCCAGCCACCCAGGGACAGGGACCTACGAGCAGTACTTC
CASHPGTGTYEQYF
>TRBV30|.|TRBJ2-1|.|12
TGTGCCTGGAGTGTAGTCAACAATGAGCAGTTCTTC
CAWSVVNNEQFF
>TRBV7-2|.|TRBJ2-5|.|14
TGTGCCAGCAGCTACCTCCAGGTAGTGGAGACCCAGTACTTC
CASSYLQVVETQYF